The present T cell receptor (beta chain) was sequenced within a study of blood T cell repertoires in COVID-19. Study as a whole: Samples of COVID-19 (acute and convalescent) were obtained from the United States, Italy and Spain. Nucleic acid was either cDNA or gDNA, and it came from T cells, B-cell-depleted T cells, or PBMCs.

The authors' processing: Amplified reference gene primers provided the basis for estimating nucleated cell counts. Clones were read by immunoSEQ multiplex PCR, and TCRdb kept only the in-frame ones, dropping some. V, J and clone size are those of that table, while D and trimming were read from the DNA. The table lists under 150,000 clones, around 80% of them singletons, with roughly 4.7% in the top ten. This TCR was recovered from a woman older than 75 with active or convalescent COVID-19. The sequencing input was peripheral blood.

Here the CDR3 reads CASSYTDTQYF. The CDR3 DNA reads as TGCGCCAGCAGTTACACAGATACGCAGTATTTT. The chain joins TRBV5-1 to TRBJ2-3; D is undetermined. V lost 5 bases, J lost 2 bases, and 3 bases lay in between. Looked up from germline, CDR1 is SGHRS and CDR2 is YFSETQ. The CDR3 has 11 amino acids.